Within the sample, the clone carrying this T cell receptor (beta chain) is medium-sized. Clones were sequenced by immunoSEQ multiplex PCR, and TCRdb holds only the in-frame ones, with some missing. The sample has 7,300 or so clones, roughly 60% seen once. This entry is derived from a study of tumor-infiltrating lymphocytes in localized non-small cell lung cancer. Trimming took 5 bases from V and 0 from J, leaving 10 bases between them. This CDR3 has 14 residues. Germline V lookup: CDR1 LNHDA, CDR2 SQIVND (reference sequence). This sequence was found in a human donor with non-small cell lung cancer. J is TRBJ1-1 and V is TRBV19; no definite D call. The sequencing input was uninvolved lung tissue not adjacent to the tumor. The CDR3 here is CASSPGLMNTEAFF. In DNA form, the CDR3 reads TGTGCCAGTAGTCCCGGACTGATGAACACTGAAGCTTTCTTT.